This record concerns one T cell receptor beta chain sequence. The clone's antigen remains unknown. The input lacks base qualities; no much larger clone sits a single base away. Genomic DNA was extracted with the Qiagen DNeasy kit from unsorted PBMCs and from negatively selected CD4+ and CD8+ fractions. Amplification of TCR beta CDR3 regions was done by immunoSEQ multiplex PCR with primers that anneal to V and J segments. A synthetic immune receptor repertoire was used to minimize amplification bias, and any remaining bias was removed computationally after sequencing. In the source study's methods: Repertoire diversity was quantified as the Shannon entropy index using custom Python scripts. Unsorted, CD4+ and CD8+ repertoires were analyzed separately, except in combined analyses where CD4+ and CD8+ sequences were merged in silico. A clone was considered expanded if an increase in frequency of at least 2-fold after treatment relative to C1D1 was found, and a pseudocount of 0.5 was applied to clones undetected at baseline. Clones with 0 or 1 copy at C1D1 were classified as singleton clones, and clones with 2 or more copies were classified as non-singleton clones. Clones expanded in unsorted samples were assigned a CD4+, CD8+ or unknown annotation through matching of protein sequences in sorted samples from the same patient. Wilcoxon tests on paired samples were used to test changes in diversity from C1D1 to C4D1. Here the immuneACCESS table is served through TCRdb, limited to in-frame sequences with V and J called. Missing clones are a known gap in these copies; in checked studies unresolved V genes cover under half, and the rest lacks a known reason. For V, J and clone size, that table is used; D and trimming come from the DNA. Across this sample there are 15,000 to 25,000 clones, with around 76% seen only once. Of the sample, roughly 20% falls within the top ten clones.

These data come from a study of PD-1 blockade in classical Hodgkin lymphoma (dated by TCRdb to the early 2020s). For the wider study: Nivolumab dosing was 3 mg/kg intravenously every 2 weeks, continuing until either disease progression or unacceptable toxicity. The study used CyTOF and TCR beta sequencing to define a peripheral blood immune signature of response to PD-1 blockade in classical Hodgkin lymphoma.

The time point label of this sample denotes: cycle 4 day 1 (C4D1), after 6 weeks of nivolumab. Relapse after autologous stem cell transplantation had occurred in all trial patients, and cohorts A, B and C were distinguished by prior brentuximab vedotin exposure. The trial cohort was composed of approximately 60 patients with relapsed/refractory classical Hodgkin lymphoma, for whom complete response, partial response or progressive disease was recorded as best overall response. In the multi-cohort phase II CheckMate 205 trial, trial patients received single-agent nivolumab. An independent review committee assessed best overall response by applying the 2007 International Working Group response criteria. Trial PBMCs were collected immediately before nivolumab initiation (C1D1) and during therapy at cycle 2 day 1 and cycle 4 day 1. Peripheral blood was collected in 8 mL Vacutainer Cell Preparation Tubes, from which PBMCs were isolated by centrifugation and then cryopreserved.

Study-wide findings and limitations: Baseline TCR diversity was reported to be lower in newly diagnosed patients than in healthy donors, and even lower in relapsed/refractory patients. Trial patients with a complete response had baseline diversity similar to that of newly diagnosed patients, while partial responders and progressors had significantly lower diversity. The study was restricted to a single clinical trial cohort, and the causes of repertoire differences, possibly disease activity or prior therapy, were left undefined. Patients starting nivolumab less than 1 year after ASCT had lower diversity and were excluded from later analyses to avoid confounding by immune reconstitution. A significant rise by C4D1 was seen in CD4+ but not CD8+ TCR diversity (p=0.0027 vs p=0.16), with the rise being most apparent in complete responders (p=0.02).

Sequenced material: peripheral blood mononuclear cells (PBMCs), taken before the fourth cycle of nivolumab. This TCR was recovered from a human donor with classical Hodgkin lymphoma.

Here the CDR3 is given as CASSQDRMIPGQLFF. The DNA is TGCGCCAGCAGCCAAGATCGAATGATCCCGGGACAACTGTTTTTT. Rearrangement joined TRBV4-3 to TRBJ1-4, with a tentative D gene TRBD1 over 5 matching bases. V is shortened by 0 bases, J by 12 bases, and the region joining them spans 17 bases. The CDR3 contains 15 residues, cysteine and phenylalanine counted. Only the CDR3 part of the read is kept: 45 bases, read in frame from the first base. The germline V gene encodes CDR1 LGHNA and CDR2 YSLEER.